These 29 T cell receptor beta chains share one sample of origin, sequenced in a study of beta chain features in type 1 diabetes. Expressed TCRB transcripts were sequenced after all isolated RNA was converted to cDNA. The assay was immunoSEQ multiplex PCR, and TCRdb's table has in-frame clones only and misses some. The sample has about 450,000 clones; approximately 10% are singletons. Sample: naive CD4+ T cells from blood. The receptors here all came from a woman aged 18 to 35 in good health.

The chain employs TRBV5-6 and TRBJ2-7; a possible D gene is TRBD1 (7 bases). This CDR3 is 16 amino acids long. CDR1 and CDR2 (germline): SGHDT, YYEEEE. With 0 bases removed from V and 5 bases from J, the gap between germline ends came to 18 bases. The CDR3 reads CASSLEVSEGAHEQYV. Written as DNA, the CDR3 is TGTGCCAGCAGCTTGGAAGTCTCGGAGGGGGCCCACGAGCAGTACGTC.

This clone has just a few counts. The V call is TRBV15, the J call TRBJ2-5, with D perhaps matching TRBD2 (5 bases). The CDR3 runs 16 residues. Germline loops: CDR1 LNHNV, CDR2 YYDKDF (reference sequence). Trimming took off 3 bases at V and 5 bases at J, with 19 bases between the two ends. The CDR3 here is CATSRRASRRGETQYF. CDR3 in DNA: TGTGCCACCAGCAGGAGGGCAAGTCGCCGTGGGGAGACCCAGTACTTC.

This clone was found a few times. The CDR3 DNA reads TGTGCCAGCAGTTACAGTCGACAGGTTGATAACTATGGCTACACCTTC. This sequence encodes CASSYSRQVDNYGYTF. The chain joins TRBV2 to TRBJ1-2, with D perhaps matching TRBD1 (6 bases). Trimming stripped 5 bases from V and 1 base from J, with 17 bases between. This CDR3 has 16 amino acids. The germline CDR1 and CDR2 sequences are SNHLY and FYNNEI.

This chain connects TRBV7-2 to TRBJ2-5, with 8 bases aligning to TRBD1. With 1 base clipped from V and 5 bases from J, the junction kept 3 bases outside the gene matches. In germline, CDR1 is SGHTA, CDR2 FQGNSA. The CDR3 loop spans 14 amino acids. In nucleotides, the CDR3 is TGTGCCAGCAGCTTAGGGACAGGGATTGAGACCCAGTACTTC. Residues: CASSLGTGIETQYF.

V usage is TRBV4-1 and J usage is TRBJ2-3, with a possible D match to TRBD1 (6 bases). The V gene lost 0 bases and the J gene lost 6 bases, with 13 bases spanning the gap. The length of the CDR3 is 15 residues. Germline V gives CDR1 MGHRA, CDR2 YSYEKL. CDR3 sequence reads: CASSQDFQGWDTQYF. Here the CDR3 DNA reads TGCGCCAGCAGCCAAGATTTTCAGGGGTGGGATACGCAGTATTTT.

This chain joins TRBV6-6 and TRBJ2-4, with D unresolved. CDR3 length equals 13 residues. V was cut by 7 bases and J by 0 bases, with 7 bases left in between. In germline, CDR1 is MNHNY, CDR2 SVGAGI (reference sequence). This CDR3 reads CASNTGAKNIQYF. Written as DNA, the CDR3 is TGTGCCAGCAACACGGGAGCCAAAAACATTCAGTACTTC.

The rearrangement links TRBV2 to TRBJ2-2; D is uncertain. V shed 4 bases and J shed 5 bases, with 8 bases lying between them. The CDR3 spans 13 residues. Germline assignment: CDR1 SNHLY and CDR2 FYNNEI. CDR3 residues: CASSVFGTGELFF. The CDR3 DNA reads TGTGCCAGCAGTGTGTTCGGGACCGGGGAGCTGTTTTTT.

The rearrangement links TRBV30 to TRBJ1-4; D is perhaps TRBD1 (6 bases). Trimming removed 5 bases from V and 10 bases from J, with 23 bases in between. Germline-derived CDR1 and CDR2 are GTSNPN and SVGIG (reference sequence). CDR3 length: 15 residues. CDR3 amino acids: CAWSRGAKGEAKLFF. The CDR3 DNA reads TGTGCCTGGTCTAGGGGGGCGAAAGGGGAGGCAAAACTGTTTTTT.

This chain links TRBV6-6 with TRBJ1-5; the D gene is possibly TRBD1 (5 bases). V was clipped by 6 bases and J by 0 bases, with 9 bases between them. This CDR3 has 14 residues. Looked up from germline, CDR1 is MNHNY and CDR2 is SVGAGI (reference sequence). The CDR3 coding sequence is TGTGCCAGCAGCAGGGACGGTAGCAATCAGCCCCAGCATTTT. Its protein is CASSRDGSNQPQHF.

The rearrangement joins TRBV5-4 to TRBJ2-1; no reliable D call. The CDR3 is made up of 15 amino acids. Germline CDR1 reads SGHNT; CDR2 reads YYREEE (reference sequence). Trimming shortened V by 1 base and J by 2 bases, and 10 bases separated the two germline ends. This chain's CDR3 is CASSLPDPTYNEQFF. CDR3 sequence (DNA): TGTGCCAGCAGCTTGCCAGATCCCACCTACAATGAGCAGTTCTTC.

This clone was seen a handful of times. The chain employs TRBV7-2 and TRBJ1-4; D is uncertain. The V end was cut by 2 bases, the J end by 8 bases, with 9 bases between. CDR3 length: 13 amino acids. The V gene's germline CDR1 is SGHTA and CDR2 FQGNSA. The CDR3 loop reads CASSLSPAEKLFF. The CDR3 nucleotides read TGTGCCAGCAGCTTAAGTCCGGCCGAAAAACTGTTTTTT.

The chain carries TRBV30 and TRBJ1-3; D uncertain. CDR3 length: 12 amino acids. Germline values: CDR1 GTSNPN, CDR2 SVGIG (reference sequence). V was pared by 0 bases and J by 4 bases, with 4 bases between. The CDR3 here is CAWSVMGNTIYF. The DNA for the CDR3 is TGTGCCTGGAGTGTCATGGGAAACACCATATATTTT.

This clone has just a few counts. The chain joins TRBV6-5 to TRBJ2-1, with 8 positions matching TRBD1. The germline gives CDR1 MNHEY, CDR2 SVGAGI. With 8 bases clipped from V and 10 bases from J, the junction kept 7 bases outside the gene matches. The CDR3 sequence is 12 residues long. The CDR3 DNA reads TGTGCCAGCCAAGACAGGGGATACGAGCAGTTCTTC. This codes for CASQDRGYEQFF.

The chain links TRBV29-1 to TRBJ1-2; D is unclear. Trimming stripped 4 bases from V and 3 bases from J, with 12 bases between. Germline V lookup: CDR1 SQVTM, CDR2 ANQGSEA. The CDR3 is made up of 13 amino acids. CDR3 nucleotides: TGCAGCGTTGTGGCTGGGATGGACTATGGCTACACCTTC. Translating gives CSVVAGMDYGYTF.

The V gene is TRBV6-5, the J gene TRBJ2-5; D not resolved. CDR1 and CDR2 (germline): MNHEY, SVGAGI. The CDR3 is 14 residues long. Trimming took off 7 bases at V and 3 bases at J, with 15 bases between the two ends. The chain's CDR3 is CASKMFASKETQYF. The CDR3 bases are TGTGCCAGCAAGATGTTCGCATCAAAAGAGACCCAGTACTTC.

This clone was seen a few times. The J gene is TRBJ1-2, the V gene TRBV20-1; maybe TRBD1 (5 bases). From germline, CDR1 is DFQATT and CDR2 SNEGSKA (reference sequence). CDR3 length equals 11 residues. Trimming pared 5 bases from V and 4 bases from J, leaving 8 bases between. The CDR3: CSARGGYGYTF. The DNA of the CDR3 is TGCAGTGCTCGGGGCGGCTATGGCTACACCTTC.

V usage is TRBV11-2 and J usage is TRBJ2-7; the D is unclear. This CDR3 comprises 12 residues. V was trimmed by 6 bases and J by 4 bases, leaving 10 bases between them. The germline gives CDR1 SGHAT, CDR2 FQNNGV. The CDR3 bases are TGTGCCAGCAGTCCCACTGGGTACGAGCAGTACGTC. It translates to CASSPTGYEQYV.

This clone was detected a few times. V and J are TRBV4-3 and TRBJ1-2; a possible D gene is TRBD1 (5 bases). Per germline, CDR1 LGHNA and CDR2 YSLEER. V gave up 0 bases and J gave up 5 bases, with 16 bases separating them. The CDR3 is 16 amino acids. CDR3: CASSQDLHRGGYGYTF. The CDR3 nucleotides read TGCGCCAGCAGCCAAGATCTACATAGGGGCGGGTATGGCTACACCTTC.

The chain is built from TRBV5-4 and TRBJ1-4; D may be TRBD1 (5 bases). The CDR3 is made up of 16 amino acids. Germline V gene data show CDR1 as SGHNT and CDR2 as YYREEE (reference sequence). Trimming removed 5 bases at V and 1 base at J, with 15 bases between. CDR3 sequence: CASRRGPGETNEKLFF. The CDR3 DNA reads TGTGCCAGCAGGCGGGGACCGGGAGAAACTAATGAAAAACTGTTTTTT.

This clone was seen only a few times. The genes are TRBV7-2 and TRBJ2-3; tentatively, D is TRBD2 (5 bases). The CDR3 has 18 amino acids. Germline V gene data show CDR1 as SGHTA and CDR2 as FQGNSA. Trimming cost V 4 bases and J 0 bases, with 20 bases left between them. The CDR3 DNA is TGTGCCAGCAGCTCGACCACTGGCGGGTTTACTAGCACAGATACGCAGTATTTT. Encoded protein: CASSSTTGGFTSTDTQYF.

The CDR3 nucleotides are TGCAGCGTTGTTTGGAACACTGAAGCTTTCTTT. Protein: CSVVWNTEAFF. The chain employs TRBV29-1 and TRBJ1-1; no definite D call. The CDR3 is made up of 11 amino acids. Germline V gene lookup returns CDR1 SQVTM and CDR2 ANQGSEA. V was cut by 4 bases and J by 1 base, with 4 bases left in between.

The V gene is TRBV29-1, the J gene TRBJ2-1, with TRBD1 as a possible D gene (6 bases). The V gene's germline CDR1 is SQVTM and CDR2 ANQGSEA. V lost 0 bases to trimming and J lost 0 bases, with 12 bases between them. This CDR3 has 16 amino acids. CDR3 residues: CSVEDGRGSSYNEQFF. Written as DNA, the CDR3 is TGCAGCGTTGAAGATGGAAGGGGGAGCTCCTACAATGAGCAGTTCTTC.

The J gene is TRBJ1-2, the V gene TRBV9; no clear D gene. The V gene lost 3 bases and the J gene lost 5 bases, with 17 bases spanning the gap. The germline V gene encodes CDR1 SGDLS and CDR2 YYNGEE. The CDR3 length is 15 residues. This CDR3 reads CASSGSLGVVYGYTF. The CDR3 nucleotides read TGTGCCAGCAGCGGGTCTCTGGGAGTTGTTTATGGCTACACCTTC. The full variable domain, completed using reference TRBV9 and TRBJ1-2, is DSGVTQTPKHLITATGQRVTLRCSPRSGDLSVYWYQQSLDQGLQFLIQYYNGEERAKGNILERFSAQQFPDLHSELNLSSLELGDSALYFCASSGSLGVVYGYTFGSGTRLTVV.

This clone was counted a few times. A junction end diverges from the germline sequence, so it may reflect a read error. The chain uses TRBV4-1 and TRBJ1-2; 8 positions agree with TRBD1. The CDR3 consists of 17 residues. Germline V CDR1 and CDR2: MGHRA, YSYEKL. CDR3 sequence: CASNQVLDRAINYGYTF. The CDR3 nucleotides are TGCGCCAGCAACCAAGTATTGGACAGGGCCATTAACTATGGCTACACCTTC.

As for this clone: Other DNA sequences in the same sample also yield this CDR3. The chain uses TRBV7-2 and TRBJ2-3; D may be TRBD1 or TRBD2 (5 bases each). The V and J ends lost 5 bases and 6 bases respectively, with 12 bases between them. CDR3 length: 13 residues. Germline V gene lookup returns CDR1 SGHTA and CDR2 FQGNSA. CDR3 coding DNA: TGTGCCAGCAGCCTGGGACGAAAGGATACGCAGTATTTT. Translated, it gives CASSLGRKDTQYF. Full variable domain (missing parts from reference TRBV7-2 and TRBJ2-3): GAGVSQSPSNKVTEKGKDVELRCDPISGHTALYWYRQSLGQGLEFLIYFQGNSAPDKSGLPSDRFSAERTGGSVSTLTIQRTQQEDSAVYLCASSLGRKDTQYFGPGTRLTVL.

This clone came up a few times. The chain has TRBV5-1 and TRBJ2-5; D ambiguous. The CDR3 is made up of 15 amino acids. The germline gives CDR1 SGHRS, CDR2 YFSETQ. V dropped 2 bases and J dropped 1 base, with 12 bases sitting between them. The CDR3 here is CASSFKVVGQETQYF. CDR3 nucleotides: TGCGCCAGCAGCTTTAAAGTCGTCGGCCAAGAGACCCAGTACTTC. Full variable domain (outside the CDR3, taken from reference TRBV5-1 and TRBJ2-5): KAGVTQTPRYLIKTRGQQVTLSCSPISGHRSVSWYQQTPGQGLQFLFEYFSETQRNKGNFPGRFSGRQFSNSRSEMNVSTLELGDSALYLCASSFKVVGQETQYFGPGTRLLVL.

The rearrangement links TRBV18 to TRBJ1-4; weak D call: TRBD1 (6 bases). V shed 6 bases and J shed 7 bases, with 12 bases lying between them. Germline V gene lookup returns CDR1 KGHSH and CDR2 LQKENI. This CDR3 has 13 amino acids. The CDR3 spells CASSEQGSEKLFF. The CDR3 DNA reads as TGTGCCAGCTCCGAGCAGGGGAGTGAAAAACTGTTTTTT.

This clone was detected a few times. This chain uses TRBV7-8 with TRBJ1-1; D uncertain. From germline, CDR1 is SGHVS and CDR2 FQNEAQ. CDR3 length: 17 residues. V lost 3 bases to trimming and J lost 0 bases, with 17 bases between them. CDR3 coding DNA: TGTGCCAGCAGCTTCCGGGCCGCGGTGAACATGAACACTGAAGCTTTCTTT. Translated: CASSFRAAVNMNTEAFF.

This clone appeared a few times. The rearrangement joins TRBV29-1 to TRBJ2-1; 7 bases fit TRBD1. J lost 7 bases, V lost 3 bases, and 3 bases had no gene match. This CDR3 is 12 amino acids long. Germline V gene sequence: CDR1 SQVTM, CDR2 ANQGSEA. The CDR3 sequence: CSVDDRVNEQFF. CDR3 coding DNA: TGCAGCGTTGATGACAGGGTGAATGAGCAGTTCTTC.